Below, 18 T cell receptor beta chains from the same sample are listed, as sequenced in a study of OX40 agonist ivuxolimab in advanced cancers. Some clones are missing from TCRdb's copy, which holds only in-frame ones; the method was immunoSEQ multiplex PCR. The data hold about 70,000 clones, with around 88% observed a single time. The sequencing here drew on CD4+ or CD8+ T cells sorted from blood, taken in a trial of the OX40 agonist ivuxolimab. These receptors were obtained from an adult with an advanced solid tumor such as melanoma, head and neck, liver or kidney cancer.

The rearrangement links TRBV7-8 to TRBJ1-1; no definite D call. This CDR3 is 13 amino acids long. Trimming left V 2 bases short and J 3 bases short, with 7 bases between. CDR1 SGHVS and CDR2 FQNEAQ come from the germline V gene. This CDR3 reads CASSLNQHTEAFF. The CDR3 bases are TGTGCCAGCAGCTTAAACCAGCACACTGAAGCTTTCTTT.

This clone was counted once. The CDR3 DNA reads as TGTGCCAGCAGTTACGCCGGAGCCGGAGATACGCAGTATTTT. It encodes CASSYAGAGDTQYF. The chain uses TRBV27 and TRBJ2-3, with no clear D. V lost 4 bases, J lost 5 bases, and 13 bases lay in between. This CDR3 is built from 14 residues. Germline CDR1 is MNHEY and CDR2 is SMNVEV (reference sequence).

The V gene is TRBV7-2, the J gene TRBJ1-2, with D possibly TRBD1 on 5 matching bases. V was pared by 3 bases and J by 7 bases, with 12 bases between. Germline CDR1 is SGHTA and CDR2 is FQGNSA. The CDR3 extends over 13 amino acids. The CDR3 loop reads CASSFGGTGGYTF. Here the CDR3 DNA reads TGTGCCAGCAGCTTTGGAGGGACGGGTGGCTACACCTTC.

The V and J genes are TRBV5-1 and TRBJ1-1, with D unresolved. This CDR3 comprises 13 residues. Per germline, CDR1 SGHRS and CDR2 YFSETQ. V lost 0 bases, J lost 7 bases, and 10 bases lay in between. The CDR3 nucleotides are TGCGCCAGCAGCTTGGACCCCGGACTTGAAGCTTTCTTT. Amino acid sequence: CASSLDPGLEAFF.

The chain links TRBV5-1 to TRBJ2-3; 7 bases agree with TRBD2. The CDR3 runs to 15 residues. Per germline, CDR1 SGHRS and CDR2 YFSETQ. Trimming took 2 bases from V and 0 from J; bases not matched to a gene: 3. The CDR3 nucleotides are TGCGCCAGCAGCTTATCTAGCGGTAGCACAGATACGCAGTATTTT. This encodes CASSLSSGSTDTQYF. The entire variable domain, with the rest obtained from reference TRBV5-1 and TRBJ2-3, is as follows: KAGVTQTPRYLIKTRGQQVTLSCSPISGHRSVSWYQQTPGQGLQFLFEYFSETQRNKGNFPGRFSGRQFSNSRSEMNVSTLELGDSALYLCASSLSSGSTDTQYFGPGTRLTVL.

The V call is TRBV9, the J call TRBJ2-1; TRBD1 is a possible D gene (6 bases). In germline, CDR1 is SGDLS, CDR2 YYNGEE. The V end was cut by 3 bases, the J end by 4 bases, with 14 bases between. The CDR3 runs to 15 residues. The DNA for the CDR3 is TGTGCCAGCAGCGGCCGGGACACGCCTTACAATGAGCAGTTCTTC. Translating gives CASSGRDTPYNEQFF.

CDR3: CAIEMGLVSYEQYF. The DNA of the CDR3 is TGTGCCATCGAGATGGGGCTGGTCTCCTACGAGCAGTACTTC. The chain recombines TRBV6-1 with TRBJ2-7; D possibly corresponds to TRBD1 (5 bases). Germline V gene lookup returns CDR1 MNHNS and CDR2 SASEGT. This CDR3 contains 14 residues. V gave up 10 bases and J gave up 0 bases, with 16 bases separating them.

This chain links TRBV11-2 with TRBJ2-2, with 9 bases fitting TRBD2. The CDR3 runs to 14 residues. Trimming took 10 bases from V and 5 from J; bases not matched to a gene: 8. Looked up from germline, CDR1 is SGHAT and CDR2 is FQNNGV. CDR3 coding DNA: TGTGCCACCCAGCCCCTAGCGGGGACCGGGGAGCTGTTTTTT. Its protein product is CATQPLAGTGELFF.

This rearrangement joins TRBV30 to TRBJ2-7; D not resolved. Germline V lookup: CDR1 GTSNPN, CDR2 SVGIG (reference sequence). V dropped 2 bases and J dropped 3 bases, with 5 bases sitting between them. This CDR3 has 11 residues. The CDR3: CAWSLSYEQYF. For the CDR3, the DNA is TGTGCCTGGAGTTTGAGCTACGAGCAGTACTTC.

The chain uses TRBV10-3 and TRBJ2-3, with D maybe TRBD1 (6 bases). Germline V CDR1 and CDR2: ENHRY, SYGVKD. The ends were cut back, 0 bases at V and 14 bases at J, with 12 bases in the middle. There are 12 residues in the CDR3. The CDR3 sequence is CAISESLQGWYF. The CDR3 DNA follows: TGTGCCATCAGTGAGTCACTACAGGGCTGGTATTTT.

The chain has TRBV7-3 and TRBJ2-1; 9 nucleotides agree with TRBD2. The CDR3 totals 16 residues. Germline V gene data show CDR1 as SGHTA and CDR2 as FQGTGA. J lost 4 bases, V lost 1 base, and 5 bases had no gene match. DNA of the CDR3: TGTGCCAGCAGCTTAAGTGGCGGGAGGGTATACAATGAGCAGTTCTTC. It is translated as CASSLSGGRVYNEQFF.

The rearrangement links TRBV5-1 to TRBJ2-3, with no clear D. The CDR3 runs to 16 residues. Trimming took 0 bases from V and 2 from J, leaving 13 bases between them. CDR1 SGHRS and CDR2 YFSETQ come from the germline V gene. The CDR3 DNA is TGCGCCAGCAGCTTGGGGGCAGGCTCGACCACAGATACGCAGTATTTT. Residues: CASSLGAGSTTDTQYF.

This sequence joins TRBV4-1 and TRBJ1-2; D possibly corresponds to TRBD1 (5 bases). The V and J ends lost 3 bases and 7 bases respectively, with 18 bases between them. The CDR3 spans 15 residues. Germline CDR1 MGHRA, CDR2 YSYEKL. The CDR3 is CASSQTGLAGSGYTF. The CDR3 nucleotides are TGCGCCAGCAGCCAGACCGGTTTGGCAGGGAGTGGCTACACCTTC.

This rearrangement joins TRBV28 to TRBJ2-7; TRBD2 is a possible D gene (6 bases). V lost 6 bases to trimming and J lost 3 bases, with 15 bases between them. The CDR3 spans 14 residues. Germline V gene sequence: CDR1 MDHEN, CDR2 SYDVKM. Here the CDR3 reads CASSAGTGIYEQYF. In DNA, the CDR3 is TGTGCCAGCAGCGCCGGGACTGGGATCTACGAGCAGTACTTC.

The chain carries TRBV10-1 and TRBJ2-3; D is unclear. The CDR3 has 12 residues. The germline V and J ends were trimmed by 4 bases and 2 bases, with 4 bases remaining between them. Germline V lookup: CDR1 WNHNN, CDR2 SYGVQD (reference sequence). This chain's CDR3 is CASSGTTDTQYF. The CDR3 coding sequence is TGCGCCAGCAGTGGGACCACAGATACGCAGTATTTT.

The rearrangement links TRBV5-6 to TRBJ1-4; D perhaps matches TRBD1 (5 bases). The CDR3 extends over 16 amino acids. Trimming took 5 bases from V and 5 from J, leaving 19 bases between them. Germline V gives CDR1 SGHDT, CDR2 YYEEEE. This CDR3 reads CASRPSVAGLNEKLFF. CDR3 DNA: TGTGCCAGCAGACCCTCGGTGGCAGGGCTCAATGAAAAACTGTTTTTT.

This sequence joins TRBV2 and TRBJ2-1, with a weak D call TRBD2 (6 bases). The germline CDR1 and CDR2 sequences are SNHLY and FYNNEI. The CDR3 sequence is 14 residues long. Trimming stripped 6 bases from V and 7 bases from J, with 16 bases between. The CDR3 loop reads CASRWRASENEQFF. The DNA of the CDR3 is TGTGCCAGCAGATGGAGGGCTAGCGAGAATGAGCAGTTCTTC.

The chain recombines TRBV7-2 with TRBJ2-3, with 7 positions matching TRBD2. The V segment lost 4 bases and the J segment 1 base; nucleotides outside the gene matches: 11. The CDR3 is 17 residues long. CDR1 and CDR2 from the germline V gene are SGHTA and FQGNSA. The CDR3 coding sequence is TGTGCCAGCAGCTGGGGGGGAGGATCCCCGGGCACAGATACGCAGTATTTT. Translation: CASSWGGGSPGTDTQYF.